This T cell receptor beta chain was identified during a study of spatial heterogeneity in lung cancer. The wider study: Alpha-chain sequences were consistently detected in smaller numbers than beta-chain sequences. Study-level results: Expanded alpha and beta TCR counts within tumors tracked tumor mutation counts. Of tumor T cells, an estimated coverage of around 7% was reached for alpha chains and approximately 14% for beta chains.

As for time point: sample taken at primary tumor resection. No cell sorting; template was whole RNA from tumor, lung tissue or PBMC. Every cDNA TCR molecule received its own unique molecular identifier. Each CDR3 protein is one row after TCRdb ran MiXCR on the 5' RACE reads. The sample has 5,000 to 7,000 distinct CDR3 sequences, 9.1% seen once; the top ten hold about 25%. Comments on this clonotype: No antigen is known for it.

The CDR3 contains 16 residues. V was clipped by 0 bases and J by 2 bases, with 13 bases between them. Germline-derived CDR1 and CDR2 are MGHRA and YSYEKL. Source: lung tumor tissue, taken at surgery. This clonotype originated in a female donor with early-stage non-small cell lung cancer. The chain is built from TRBV4-1 and TRBJ2-5; possibly TRBD1 for D (6 bases). For the CDR3, the DNA is TGCGCCAGCAGCCAAGATATCAGGGGATGGCAAGAGACCCAGTACTTC. Its protein product is CASSQDIRGWQETQYF.